The count of the clone carrying this TCR beta chain is one. A modified ARM-PCR protocol with three rounds of nested PCR amplified TCRbeta. In TCRdb, the multiplex PCR reads were re-called with MiXCR into one record per CDR3 protein. The sample has approximately 100,000 distinct CDR3 sequences; approximately 65% are singletons. These data belong to a study of tumor and adjacent non-tumor tissue in lung cancer. CDR3 length: 18 residues. Germline V gene lookup returns CDR1 SGHAT and CDR2 FQDESV (reference sequence). RNA was extracted from bulk tissue without any cell sorting. This non-tumor lung sample came from over 3 cm beyond the tumor edge.

This chain connects TRBV11-1 to TRBJ2-2, with 8 nucleotides matching TRBD2. The source material was distant non-tumor lung tissue. The source is a man aged 25-45 years with non-small cell lung cancer. CDR3 sequence reads: CTISLRSAGDPGTGELFF. The CDR3 DNA sequence: TGTACCATCAGCTTACGGTCAGCGGGGGACCCGGGCACCGGGGAGCTGTTTTTT.